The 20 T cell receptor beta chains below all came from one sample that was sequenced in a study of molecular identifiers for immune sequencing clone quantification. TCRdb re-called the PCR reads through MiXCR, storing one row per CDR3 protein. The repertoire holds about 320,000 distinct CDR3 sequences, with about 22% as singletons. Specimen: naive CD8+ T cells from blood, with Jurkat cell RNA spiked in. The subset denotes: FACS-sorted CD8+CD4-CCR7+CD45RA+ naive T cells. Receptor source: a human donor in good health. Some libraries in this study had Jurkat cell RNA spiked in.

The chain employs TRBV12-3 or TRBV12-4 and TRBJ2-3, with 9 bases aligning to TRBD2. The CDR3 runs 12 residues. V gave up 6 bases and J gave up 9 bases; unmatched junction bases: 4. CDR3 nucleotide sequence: TGTGCCAGCAGCCCGGGGACTAGCACGCAGTATTTT. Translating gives CASSPGTSTQYF.

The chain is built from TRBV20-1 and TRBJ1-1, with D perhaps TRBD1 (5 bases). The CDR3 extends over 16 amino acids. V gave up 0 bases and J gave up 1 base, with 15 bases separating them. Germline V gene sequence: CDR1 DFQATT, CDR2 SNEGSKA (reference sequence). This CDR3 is CSARDVMGRGNTEAFF. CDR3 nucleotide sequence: TGCAGTGCTAGAGATGTCATGGGGCGCGGGAACACTGAAGCTTTCTTT.

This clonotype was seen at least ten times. The CDR3 DNA follows: TGTGCCAGCAGCGCCCGACAGGGGGCAAGGGATACGCAGTATTTT. Translated: CASSARQGARDTQYF. The chain employs TRBV9 and TRBJ2-3, with 10 bases lining up with TRBD1. The J segment lost 6 bases and the V segment lost 3 bases, leaving 7 bases of the junction unmatched. This CDR3 contains 15 residues. Germline-derived CDR1 and CDR2 are SGDLS and YYNGEE.

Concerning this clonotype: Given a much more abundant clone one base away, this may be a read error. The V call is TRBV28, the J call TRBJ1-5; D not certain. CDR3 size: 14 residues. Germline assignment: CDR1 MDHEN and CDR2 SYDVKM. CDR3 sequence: CGSSQQFSNQPQHF. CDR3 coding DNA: TGTGGCAGCAGTCAACAGTTTAGCAATCAGCCCCAGCATTTT. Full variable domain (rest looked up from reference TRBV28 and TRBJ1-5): DVKVTQSSRYLVKRTGEKVFLECVQDMDHENMFWYRQDPGLGLRLIYFSYDVKMKEKGDIPEGYSVSREKKERFSLILESASTNQTSMYLCGSSQQFSNQPQHFGDGTRLSIL.

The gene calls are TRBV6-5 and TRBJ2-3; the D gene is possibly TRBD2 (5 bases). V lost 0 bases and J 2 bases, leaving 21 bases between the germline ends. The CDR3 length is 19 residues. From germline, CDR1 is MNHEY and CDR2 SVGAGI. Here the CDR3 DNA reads TGTGCCAGCAGTTACTCGATTAATTCCGGGGATAGCGACACAGATACGCAGTATTTT. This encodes CASSYSINSGDSDTDTQYF.

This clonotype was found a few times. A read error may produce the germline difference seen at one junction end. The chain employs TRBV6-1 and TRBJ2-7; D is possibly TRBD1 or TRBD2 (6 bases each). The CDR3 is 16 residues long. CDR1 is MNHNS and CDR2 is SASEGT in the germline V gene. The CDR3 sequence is CTSSEGGAGPNYEQYF. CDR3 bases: TGTACCAGCTCCGAGGGGGGTGCCGGTCCAAATTACGAGCAGTACTTC.

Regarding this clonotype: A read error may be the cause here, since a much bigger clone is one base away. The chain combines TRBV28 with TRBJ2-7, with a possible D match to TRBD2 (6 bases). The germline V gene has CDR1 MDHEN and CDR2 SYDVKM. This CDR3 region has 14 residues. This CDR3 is CDSSPKLARYEQYF. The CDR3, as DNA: TGTGACAGCAGTCCTAAACTAGCCAGATACGAGCAGTACTTC. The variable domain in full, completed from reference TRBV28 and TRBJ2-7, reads DVKVTQSSRYLVKRTGEKVFLECVQDMDHENMFWYRQDPGLGLRLIYFSYDVKMKEKGDIPEGYSVSREKKERFSLILESASTNQTSMYLCDSSPKLARYEQYFGPGTRLTVT.

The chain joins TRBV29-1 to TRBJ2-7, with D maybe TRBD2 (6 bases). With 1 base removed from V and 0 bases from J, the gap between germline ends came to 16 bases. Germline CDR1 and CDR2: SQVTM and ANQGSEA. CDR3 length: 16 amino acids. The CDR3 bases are TGCAGCGTTGAAGGGCTGGGCGGGAAGAGCTCCTACGAGCAGTACTTC. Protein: CSVEGLGGKSSYEQYF.

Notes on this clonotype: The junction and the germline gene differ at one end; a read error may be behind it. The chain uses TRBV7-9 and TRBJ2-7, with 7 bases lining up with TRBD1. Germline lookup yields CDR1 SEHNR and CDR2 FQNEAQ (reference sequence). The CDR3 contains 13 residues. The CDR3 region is CASSPGTAYGQYF. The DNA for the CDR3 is TGTGCCAGCAGCCCAGGGACAGCCTACGGGCAGTACTTC.

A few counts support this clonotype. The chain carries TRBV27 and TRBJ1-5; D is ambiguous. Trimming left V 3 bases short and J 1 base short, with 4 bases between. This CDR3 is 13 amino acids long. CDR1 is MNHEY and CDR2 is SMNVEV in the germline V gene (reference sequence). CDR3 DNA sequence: TGTGCCAGCAGTTTCCGGAGCAATCAGCCCCAGCATTTT. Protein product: CASSFRSNQPQHF.

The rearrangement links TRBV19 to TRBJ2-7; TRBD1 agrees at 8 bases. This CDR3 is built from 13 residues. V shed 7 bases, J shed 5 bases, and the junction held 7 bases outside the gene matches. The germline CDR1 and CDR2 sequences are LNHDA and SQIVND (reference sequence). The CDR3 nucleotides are TGTGCCAGTACCCCAGGGGGCTTGGACGAGCAGTACTTC. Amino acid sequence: CASTPGGLDEQYF.

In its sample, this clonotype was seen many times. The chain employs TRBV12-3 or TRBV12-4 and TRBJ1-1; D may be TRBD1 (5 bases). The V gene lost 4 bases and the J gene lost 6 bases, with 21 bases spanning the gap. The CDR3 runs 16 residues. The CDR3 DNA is TGTGCCAGCAGTTCCCTAGGCCCAGCGGGACGGTCTGAAGCTTTCTTT. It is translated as CASSSLGPAGRSEAFF.

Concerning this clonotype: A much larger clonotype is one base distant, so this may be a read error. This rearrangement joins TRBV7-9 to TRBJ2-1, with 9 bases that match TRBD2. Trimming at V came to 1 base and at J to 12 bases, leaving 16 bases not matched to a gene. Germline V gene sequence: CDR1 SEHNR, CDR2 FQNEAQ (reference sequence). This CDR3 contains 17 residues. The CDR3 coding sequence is TGTGCCAGCAGCTTAGAAGTTGTCCTAGCGGGACTCGATGTGCAGTTCTTC. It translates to CASSLEVVLAGLDVQFF.

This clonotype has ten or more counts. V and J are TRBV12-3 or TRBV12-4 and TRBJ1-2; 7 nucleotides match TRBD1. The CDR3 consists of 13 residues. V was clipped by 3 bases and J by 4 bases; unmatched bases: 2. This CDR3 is CASSFGTAYGYTF. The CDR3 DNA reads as TGTGCCAGCAGTTTCGGGACAGCCTATGGCTACACCTTC.

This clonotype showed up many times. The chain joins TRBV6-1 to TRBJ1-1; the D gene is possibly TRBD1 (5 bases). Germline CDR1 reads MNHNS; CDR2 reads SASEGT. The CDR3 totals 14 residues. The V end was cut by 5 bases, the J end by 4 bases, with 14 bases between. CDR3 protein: CASSLGPGGTEAFF. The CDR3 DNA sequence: TGTGCCAGCAGTTTGGGACCGGGTGGCACTGAAGCTTTCTTT.

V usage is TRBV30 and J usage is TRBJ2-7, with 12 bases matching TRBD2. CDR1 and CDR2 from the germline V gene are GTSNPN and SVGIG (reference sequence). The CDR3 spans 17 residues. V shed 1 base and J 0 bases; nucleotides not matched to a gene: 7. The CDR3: CAWSAGLAGPSSYEQYF. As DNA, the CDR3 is TGTGCCTGGAGTGCGGGACTAGCGGGCCCGAGCTCCTACGAGCAGTACTTC.

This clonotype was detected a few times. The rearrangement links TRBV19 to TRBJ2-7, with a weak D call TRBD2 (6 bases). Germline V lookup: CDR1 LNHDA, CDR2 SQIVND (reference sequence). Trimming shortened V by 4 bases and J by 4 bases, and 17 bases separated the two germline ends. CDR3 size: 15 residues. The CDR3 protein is CASSTSPGTGYEQYF. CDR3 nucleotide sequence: TGTGCCAGTAGTACCAGTCCCGGGACTGGTTACGAGCAGTACTTC.

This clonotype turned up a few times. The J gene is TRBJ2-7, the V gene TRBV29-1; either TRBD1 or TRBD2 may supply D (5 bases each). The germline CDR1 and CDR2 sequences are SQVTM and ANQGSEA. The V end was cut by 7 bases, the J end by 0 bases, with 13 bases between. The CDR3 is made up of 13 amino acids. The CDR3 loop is CSARDQSSYEQYF. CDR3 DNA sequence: TGCAGCGCCAGGGACCAAAGCTCCTACGAGCAGTACTTC.

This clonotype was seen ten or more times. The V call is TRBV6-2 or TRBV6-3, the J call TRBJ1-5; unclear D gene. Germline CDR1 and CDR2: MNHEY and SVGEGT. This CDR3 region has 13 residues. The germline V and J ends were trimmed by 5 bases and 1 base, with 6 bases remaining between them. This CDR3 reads CASSPNSNQPQHF. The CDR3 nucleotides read TGTGCCAGCAGTCCAAACAGCAATCAGCCCCAGCATTTT.

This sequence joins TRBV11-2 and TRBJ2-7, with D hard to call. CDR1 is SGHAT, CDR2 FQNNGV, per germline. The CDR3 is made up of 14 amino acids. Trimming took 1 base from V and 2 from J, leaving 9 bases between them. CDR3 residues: CASSLVPSTYEQYF. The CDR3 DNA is TGTGCCAGCAGCTTAGTACCGTCAACCTACGAGCAGTACTTC.